This entry features one T cell receptor beta chain sequence. Its antigen remains unknown. Unique molecular identifiers were used to barcode this TCRbeta library. TCRdb reprocessed the PCR reads with MiXCR, giving one entry per CDR3 protein. This sample has 250,000 to 400,000 distinct CDR3 sequences, with roughly 25% found just once. The CDR3 has 13 residues. With 3 bases removed from V and 7 bases from J, the gap between germline ends came to 9 bases. The sample originates from a study of T-cell reconstitution after alpha-beta-depleted transplantation in children. Study-wide results and caveats: Reportedly, alpha-beta T cells present about two months post-transplant originated from several hundred expanded clones of graft origin. The study traced high day-60 TCRbeta diversity in some patients to surviving recipient T cells and thymic progenitors.

The chain has TRBV12-3 or TRBV12-4 and TRBJ2-2; possible D gene TRBD2, 6 bases. Here the sequenced sample was PBMCs, mostly from graft donor cells, taken 180 days after TCRalphabeta/CD19-depleted stem cell transplant. This TCR was sampled from a male patient aged 10 to 17 who had a stem cell transplant for acute lymphoblastic leukemia, so the T cells may come from the graft donor. CDR3 region: CASSLERVGELFF. The DNA of the CDR3 is TGTGCCAGCAGTTTGGAGCGGGTCGGGGAGCTGTTTTTT.